These 20 T cell receptor beta chains were all obtained from the same sample, sequenced in a study of blood T cell repertoires in COVID-19. The method was immunoSEQ multiplex PCR; TCRdb's version includes in-frame clones alone and lacks a portion of them. Altogether 30,000 to 45,000 clones are present, over 80% being singletons, with the ten largest covering around 15%. Sequencing was done on a sample of peripheral blood. These receptors came from a human donor in a cohort sampled during active COVID-19.

The genes are TRBV3-1 (or the pseudogene TRBV3-2) and TRBJ2-7; perhaps TRBD1 as D (6 bases). Germline CDR1 is LGHDT and CDR2 is YNNKEL (reference sequence). CDR3 length: 14 amino acids. V lost 4 bases, J lost 2 bases, and 12 bases lay in between. CDR3 residues: CASSPGASTYEQYF. The CDR3 coding sequence is TGTGCCAGCAGCCCAGGGGCCAGCACCTACGAGCAGTACTTC.

CDR3 DNA: TGTGCCAGCAGCGCTATTACTAGCGGGGGGCCCAATGAGCAGTTCTTC. It codes for CASSAITSGGPNEQFF. The chain recombines TRBV7-9 with TRBJ2-1, with TRBD2 matching over 12 bases. CDR3 length equals 16 residues. Germline V CDR1 and CDR2: SEHNR, FQNEAQ (reference sequence). The V gene end was trimmed by 5 bases and the J gene end by 6 bases; junction bases not matched to a gene: 8.

The V and J genes are TRBV3-1 (or the pseudogene TRBV3-2) and TRBJ1-5; maybe TRBD1 (6 bases). Deletions cut 1 base from V and 7 bases from J, with 14 bases between. The CDR3 runs 15 residues. Looked up from germline, CDR1 is LGHDT and CDR2 is YNNKEL (reference sequence). CDR3: CASSQGGGGGQPQHF. CDR3 DNA sequence: TGTGCCAGCAGCCAAGGCGGAGGGGGGGGGCAGCCCCAGCATTTT.

The rearrangement joins TRBV28 to TRBJ1-1, with a possible D match to TRBD1 (6 bases). Trimming took 1 base from V and 6 from J, leaving 27 bases between them. The CDR3 sequence is 19 residues long. Germline values: CDR1 MDHEN, CDR2 SYDVKM. As DNA, the CDR3 is TGTGCCAGCAGTTTATCCCGGGGCAGGGGTTTGTTTAAGGACTCTGAAGCTTTCTTT. Residues: CASSLSRGRGLFKDSEAFF.

The V and J genes are TRBV10-3 and TRBJ1-6; D is unclear. The CDR3 covers 14 residues. Per the germline V gene, CDR1 is ENHRY and CDR2 is SYGVKD. Trimming stripped 2 bases from V and 8 bases from J, with 10 bases between. CDR3 amino acids: CAISELPPDSPLHF. CDR3 DNA: TGTGCCATCAGTGAGCTACCGCCCGATTCACCCCTCCACTTT.

The sample holds a few counts of this clone. Here the CDR3 reads CASSPWGGGEKLFF. The CDR3 DNA is TGTGCCAGCAGTCCGTGGGGAGGTGGTGAAAAACTGTTTTTT. This chain joins TRBV27 and TRBJ1-4; D uncertain. The CDR3 length is 14 residues. Trimming pared 5 bases from V and 7 bases from J, leaving 14 bases between. Germline-derived CDR1 and CDR2 are MNHEY and SMNVEV (reference sequence).

The chain joins TRBV18 to TRBJ2-1; TRBD2 agrees at 7 bases. V was pared by 4 bases and J by 4 bases, with 10 bases of the junction left unmatched. Germline V lookup: CDR1 KGHSH, CDR2 LQKENI. The CDR3 consists of 16 residues. The CDR3 region has the DNA TGTGCCAGCTCACTGGCCGGGACTACCACATACAATGAGCAGTTCTTC. It specifies CASSLAGTTTYNEQFF.

As DNA, the CDR3 is TGCGCCAGCAGTGGACTAGCGGGGAATACGCAGTATTTT. It encodes CASSGLAGNTQYF. The V gene is TRBV10-2, the J gene TRBJ2-3; 11 nucleotides match TRBD2. This CDR3 is built from 13 residues. V shed 4 bases, J shed 7 bases, and the junction held 1 base outside the gene matches. CDR1 and CDR2 (germline): WSHSY, SAAADI.

The rearrangement joins TRBV6-6 to TRBJ2-7, with TRBD1 matching over 9 bases. The CDR3 totals 15 residues. Looked up from germline, CDR1 is MNHNY and CDR2 is SVGAGI (reference sequence). V lost 6 bases, J lost 0 bases, and 6 bases stayed unmatched. CDR3 sequence reads: CASRRDRVDSYEQYF. The CDR3 nucleotides are TGTGCCAGCAGACGGGACAGGGTTGACTCCTACGAGCAGTACTTC.

This chain links TRBV6-5 with TRBJ1-2, with no clear D. The V gene's germline CDR1 is MNHEY and CDR2 SVGAGI. V was trimmed by 8 bases and J by 2 bases, leaving 12 bases between them. The CDR3 covers 13 residues. The CDR3 is CASGERANYGYTF. The CDR3 DNA reads TGTGCCAGCGGCGAGAGGGCAAACTATGGCTACACCTTC.

This chain connects TRBV4-2 to TRBJ1-4; 8 bases match TRBD1. The trim removed 3 bases at V and 6 bases at J, leaving 6 bases unmatched. This CDR3 has 15 residues. Germline assignment: CDR1 LGHNA and CDR2 YNFKEQ. This CDR3 is CASSHGGQGDEKLFF. In DNA form, the CDR3 reads TGTGCCAGCAGCCACGGAGGACAGGGTGATGAAAAACTGTTTTTT.

The chain has TRBV12-5 and TRBJ2-7; 7 bases line up with TRBD1. This CDR3 comprises 12 residues. The germline V gene has CDR1 LGHNT and CDR2 FRNRAP. V dropped 6 bases and J dropped 9; count of bases not matched to a gene: 8. The CDR3 here is CASGTTGSRQYF. CDR3 in DNA: TGTGCTAGTGGCACGACAGGGAGTCGGCAGTACTTC.

This sequence joins TRBV5-1 and TRBJ2-2; D might be TRBD2 (6 bases). V lost 5 bases and J 4 bases, leaving 12 bases between the germline ends. CDR3 length: 14 amino acids. The germline V gene has CDR1 SGHRS and CDR2 YFSETQ. The CDR3, as DNA: TGCGCCAGCAGTGGGGGGTTCGGCACCGGGGAGCTGTTTTTT. This gives the protein CASSGGFGTGELFF.

V is TRBV28 and J is TRBJ2-1, with TRBD2 matching over 8 bases. The germline CDR1 and CDR2 sequences are MDHEN and SYDVKM. This CDR3 contains 16 residues. The trim removed 1 base at V and 6 bases at J, leaving 8 bases unmatched. The CDR3: CASSLLFGGAPNEQFF. The DNA for the CDR3 is TGTGCCAGCAGTTTATTGTTCGGGGGGGCCCCCAATGAGCAGTTCTTC.

The chain employs TRBV5-1 and TRBJ2-3, with TRBD2 identical over 9 bases. Losses at the gene ends were 1 base for V and 5 bases for J; bases not matched to a gene: 5. Germline V lookup: CDR1 SGHRS, CDR2 YFSETQ. The CDR3 is made up of 15 amino acids. The CDR3 region is CASSLSSGGGDTQYF. As DNA, the CDR3 is TGCGCCAGCAGCTTGAGTAGCGGGGGAGGAGATACGCAGTATTTT.

V is TRBV10-3 and J is TRBJ2-1, with 8 bases matching TRBD1. V shed 4 bases and J 2 bases; nucleotides not matched to a gene: 4. Looked up from germline, CDR1 is ENHRY and CDR2 is SYGVKD. The CDR3 is made up of 15 amino acids. The CDR3 DNA follows: TGTGCCATCAGTGGGGCGACAGGGGCCTACAATGAGCAGTTCTTC. It is translated as CAISGATGAYNEQFF.

This clone was found once. This sequence joins TRBV5-4 and TRBJ2-3, with D tentatively TRBD1 (5 bases). The CDR3 covers 16 residues. Trimming shortened V by 4 bases and J by 3 bases, and 18 bases separated the two germline ends. The germline V gene has CDR1 SGHNT and CDR2 YYREEE (reference sequence). For the CDR3, the DNA is TGTGCCAGCAGCCCTCCTGGGGCAGAGAGTACAGATACGCAGTATTTT. It yields the protein CASSPPGAESTDTQYF.

The chain employs TRBV18 and TRBJ2-3; D call uncertain. Trimming took 2 bases from V and 3 from J, leaving 12 bases between them. The CDR3 runs 15 residues. Germline V CDR1 and CDR2: KGHSH, LQKENI. The CDR3 is CASSPSSGVTDTQYF. DNA of the CDR3: TGTGCCAGCTCACCAAGTTCCGGAGTTACAGATACGCAGTATTTT.

The chain recombines TRBV11-2 with TRBJ2-1; D gene uncertain. The germline gives CDR1 SGHAT, CDR2 FQNNGV. The ends were cut back, 5 bases at V and 10 bases at J, with 15 bases in the middle. The CDR3 has 13 amino acids. The CDR3 sequence is CASSTTMRQEQFF. CDR3 nucleotides: TGTGCCAGCAGCACCACCATGCGGCAGGAGCAGTTCTTC.

This clone was found a few times. The chain recombines TRBV5-1 with TRBJ1-2; D is undetermined. Trimming removed 0 bases from V and 6 bases from J, with 3 bases in between. This CDR3 contains 11 residues. CDR1 and CDR2 from the germline V gene are SGHRS and YFSETQ. CDR3 in amino acids: CASSLGHGYTF. The CDR3 region has the DNA TGCGCCAGCAGCTTGGGGCATGGCTACACCTTC. Full variable domain (remainder filled in from reference TRBV5-1 and TRBJ1-2): KAGVTQTPRYLIKTRGQQVTLSCSPISGHRSVSWYQQTPGQGLQFLFEYFSETQRNKGNFPGRFSGRQFSNSRSEMNVSTLELGDSALYLCASSLGHGYTFGSGTRLTVV.